This T cell receptor (beta chain) was sequenced in a study of T cell responses to AZD1222 COVID-19 vaccine. The CDR3 runs 14 residues. Germline CDR1 SEHNR, CDR2 FQNEAQ (reference sequence). The V gene lost 5 bases and the J gene lost 3 bases, with 10 bases spanning the gap. Libraries were prepared by immunoSEQ multiplex PCR; TCRdb keeps only in-frame clonotypes and omits some of them. Of some 120,000 clones in the sample, around 90% are singletons; the top ten hold under 3.5%. This clone was recorded once. J is TRBJ2-2 and V is TRBV7-9, with D possibly called TRBD1 or TRBD2 (5 bases each). The sequencing used peripheral blood, collected on day 0 of AZD1222 vaccination. The clonotype comes from an adult in good health. For the CDR3, the DNA is TGTGCCAGCAGCCTCGAGGGGCACACCGGGGAGCTGTTTTTT. Its protein product is CASSLEGHTGELFF.